Shown below are 29 T cell receptor beta chains from a single sample sequenced in a study of blood T cells in healthy people across ages. The second PCR ran about 6 to 12 cycles with a sample-barcoded 5' primer and J-beta primers. One entry per CDR3 protein results from TCRdb running MiXCR on the 5' RACE reads. The data contain fewer than 2 million distinct CDR3 sequences, about two fifths of them seen just once; the ten biggest clones take up 20% to 25%. The sample comprised blood. These receptor sequences come from a human donor in good health.

This clonotype was recorded a few times. The chain is built from TRBV20-1 and TRBJ2-7, with D perhaps matching TRBD1 (6 bases). The CDR3 sequence is 13 residues long. The ends were cut back, 6 bases at V and 3 bases at J, with 15 bases in the middle. CDR1 and CDR2 (germline): DFQATT, SNEGSKA (reference sequence). CDR3 protein: CSAPGQGHYEQYF. CDR3 DNA: TGCAGTGCCCCGGGACAAGGGCACTACGAGCAGTACTTC.

This clonotype was counted a few times. The rearrangement links TRBV4-3 to TRBJ2-3; D is unresolved. Trimming stripped 1 base from V and 3 bases from J, with 8 bases between. The CDR3 has 14 amino acids. Germline V lookup: CDR1 LGHNA, CDR2 YSLEER. The DNA of the CDR3 is TGCGCCAGCAGCCAAGTACTCTTAACAGATACGCAGTATTTT. This translates into CASSQVLLTDTQYF.

The rearrangement uses TRBV19 and TRBJ2-1; 8 nucleotides agree with TRBD2. Germline V gives CDR1 LNHDA, CDR2 SQIVND (reference sequence). Trimming removed 5 bases from V and 8 bases from J; junction bases left unmatched: 14. The CDR3 has 16 amino acids. Here the CDR3 DNA reads TGTGCCAGTAGTGTCAATAGCGGGGAGGGATCCGATGAGCAGTTCTTC. Translating gives CASSVNSGEGSDEQFF.

This sequence joins TRBV28 and TRBJ2-1, with 7 bases lining up with TRBD1. Looked up from germline, CDR1 is MDHEN and CDR2 is SYDVKM. With V trimmed by 5 bases and J by 10 bases, 5 bases remained unmatched. The CDR3 runs to 12 residues. CDR3 loop: CASSEQGTEQFF. In DNA, the CDR3 is TGTGCCAGCAGTGAACAGGGGACCGAGCAGTTCTTC.

The sample holds a few counts of this clonotype. The rearrangement uses TRBV7-9 and TRBJ2-4; TRBD2 is a possible D gene (6 bases). Per germline, CDR1 SEHNR and CDR2 FQNEAQ (reference sequence). Trimming left V 8 bases short and J 9 bases short, with 17 bases between. The CDR3 has 13 residues. The CDR3 DNA is TGTGCCAGCGCTTGGGAGGCCCGGGGCATTCAGTACTTC. Translation gives CASAWEARGIQYF.

This clonotype has a single count. This chain links TRBV30 with TRBJ2-7, with a weak D call TRBD1 (6 bases). This CDR3 spans 13 amino acids. Germline V gives CDR1 GTSNPN, CDR2 SVGIG (reference sequence). CDR3 loop: CAGRTDLGGEQYF. The CDR3 bases are TGTGCAGGACGGACAGATCTAGGTGGTGAGCAGTACTTC.

This clonotype was found many times. This chain connects TRBV29-1 to TRBJ2-4; D may correspond to TRBD1 or TRBD2 (5 bases each). The CDR3 length is 13 residues. The V gene's germline CDR1 is SQVTM and CDR2 ANQGSEA. Trimming shortened V by 7 bases and J by 6 bases, and 16 bases separated the two germline ends. CDR3 loop: CSAQGSGRNIQYF. The CDR3 DNA reads TGCAGCGCCCAGGGATCGGGGAGAAACATTCAGTACTTC.

This clonotype was counted only a few times. This chain connects TRBV5-6 to TRBJ2-3; D may be TRBD2 (6 bases). Trimming pared 4 bases from V and 3 bases from J, leaving 18 bases between. The CDR3 loop spans 16 amino acids. Germline assignment: CDR1 SGHDT and CDR2 YYEEEE. The CDR3 region has the DNA TGTGCCAGCAGCCCAGACGGGTTCGGAGGGACAGATACGCAGTATTTT. Translated: CASSPDGFGGTDTQYF.

The V call is TRBV6-1, the J call TRBJ2-7, with TRBD1 matching over 9 bases. Germline V gene lookup returns CDR1 MNHNS and CDR2 SASEGT. The CDR3 consists of 13 residues. Trimming cost V 8 bases and J 0 bases; bases outside gene matches: 2. The CDR3 coding sequence is TGTGCCAGCCTGGGACAGGGCTCCTACGAGCAGTACTTC. This encodes CASLGQGSYEQYF.

V is TRBV15 and J is TRBJ1-3, with D hard to call. V lost 0 bases and J 7 bases, leaving 4 bases between the germline ends. Germline CDR1 LNHNV, CDR2 YYDKDF (reference sequence). The CDR3 totals 12 residues. The CDR3 sequence is CATSRETNTIYF. The CDR3 bases are TGTGCCACCAGCAGAGAGACGAACACCATATATTTT.

A few counts support this clonotype. The chain uses TRBV12-3 or TRBV12-4 and TRBJ2-6; no reliable D call. The V gene lost 3 bases and the J gene lost 0 bases, with 6 bases spanning the gap. The CDR3 length is 15 residues. CDR3 loop: CASSFFLSGANVLTF. In DNA form, the CDR3 reads TGTGCCAGCAGTTTTTTCCTCTCTGGGGCCAACGTCCTGACTTTC.

This clonotype turned up a few times. This chain links TRBV7-8 with TRBJ2-7; TRBD2 agrees at 11 bases. The V gene's germline CDR1 is SGHVS and CDR2 FQNEAQ. Trimming removed 0 bases from V and 3 bases from J; junction bases left unmatched: 7. The CDR3 runs 17 residues. This CDR3 reads CASSLAPGLAEFYEQYF. The CDR3 coding sequence is TGTGCCAGCAGCTTAGCTCCGGGACTAGCGGAATTCTACGAGCAGTACTTC.

J is TRBJ1-2 and V is TRBV28; 9 nucleotides match TRBD1. The germline gives CDR1 MDHEN, CDR2 SYDVKM. The trim removed 2 bases at V and 4 bases at J, leaving 11 bases unmatched. There are 17 residues in the CDR3. CDR3 residues: CASSLDPLGQGIYGYTF. The CDR3 DNA is TGTGCCAGCAGTTTAGACCCCCTCGGACAGGGGATCTATGGCTACACCTTC.

V and J are TRBV29-1 and TRBJ2-1, with no clear D. V was shortened by 4 bases and J by 10 bases, with 8 bases between the two germline ends. The CDR3 consists of 10 residues. Germline V gene lookup returns CDR1 SQVTM and CDR2 ANQGSEA. CDR3 protein: CSVVDAEQFF. In DNA, the CDR3 is TGCAGCGTTGTTGACGCCGAGCAGTTCTTC.

The V gene is TRBV18, the J gene TRBJ2-7, with TRBD1 matching over 9 bases. Per germline, CDR1 KGHSH and CDR2 LQKENI. CDR3 length: 16 amino acids. V shed 3 bases and J 3 bases; nucleotides not matched to a gene: 9. CDR3: CASSPNRAGQGYEQYF. In nucleotides, the CDR3 is TGTGCCAGCTCACCCAACCGGGCGGGACAGGGCTACGAGCAGTACTTC. Together with reference TRBV18 and TRBJ2-7, the CDR3 gives the full variable domain: NAGVMQNPRHLVRRRGQEARLRCSPMKGHSHVYWYRQLPEEGLKFMVYLQKENIIDESGMPKERFSAEFPKEGPSILRIQQVVRGDSAAYFCASSPNRAGQGYEQYFGPGTRLTVT.

The sample holds a few counts of this clonotype. This sequence joins TRBV27 and TRBJ1-5; 7 nucleotides line up with TRBD1. The CDR3 consists of 15 residues. The V and J ends lost 6 bases and 5 bases, in that order; junction bases with no gene match: 10. Per germline, CDR1 MNHEY and CDR2 SMNVEV (reference sequence). CDR3: CASSSDRELDQPQHF. CDR3 in DNA: TGTGCCAGCAGCAGTGACAGGGAACTCGATCAGCCCCAGCATTTT.

This clonotype was seen more than once but under ten times. The J gene is TRBJ2-1, the V gene TRBV7-2, with unresolved D. The tail of the sequence fits TRBJ2-7 better, so the J call may be wrong. The CDR3 is 14 amino acids. Per germline, CDR1 SGHTA and CDR2 FQGNSA. Here the CDR3 DNA reads TGTGCCAGCAGTCCTCGAAGCTCCTACAATGAGCAGTACTTC. Translation gives CASSPRSSYNEQYF.

The chain carries TRBV14 and TRBJ2-3, with D tentatively TRBD2 (6 bases). CDR1 and CDR2 (germline): SGHDN, FVKESK. With 1 base removed from V and 1 base from J, the gap between germline ends came to 12 bases. This CDR3 is 16 amino acids long. This CDR3 reads CASSQGRGFRTDTQYF. CDR3 nucleotides: TGTGCCAGCAGCCAAGGCCGGGGGTTTCGCACAGATACGCAGTATTTT.

The chain carries TRBV29-1 and TRBJ1-5; 9 positions match TRBD1. Germline V lookup: CDR1 SQVTM, CDR2 ANQGSEA. The CDR3 is 13 amino acids. The V and J ends lost 3 bases and 6 bases, in that order; junction bases with no gene match: 3. The CDR3 loop is CSVEGQGCQPQHF. The CDR3 DNA follows: TGCAGCGTTGAGGGACAGGGCTGTCAGCCCCAGCATTTT.

On this clonotype: Mismatch with germline at one junction end may stem from a read error. J is TRBJ1-2 and V is TRBV5-1; D call uncertain. Germline CDR1 and CDR2: SGHRS and YFSETQ. The CDR3 is 15 residues long. CDR3 region: CAGSPVGGVHYGYTF. The CDR3 bases are TGCGCCGGCAGCCCGGTGGGAGGAGTTCACTATGGCTACACCTTC.

A few counts support this clonotype. The rearrangement joins TRBV9 to TRBJ2-7, with D perhaps TRBD1 or TRBD2 (6 bases each). The CDR3 runs 13 residues. The germline gives CDR1 SGDLS, CDR2 YYNGEE. The V gene lost 0 bases and the J gene lost 5 bases, with 9 bases spanning the gap. CDR3 in amino acids: CASSVEGGNEQYF. Here the CDR3 DNA reads TGTGCCAGCAGCGTAGAAGGGGGGAACGAGCAGTACTTC.

This clonotype was counted between two and nine times. V usage is TRBV7-2 and J usage is TRBJ2-3, with D possibly being TRBD1 or TRBD2 (5 bases each). V was trimmed by 1 base and J by 4 bases, leaving 12 bases between them. CDR3 length equals 15 residues. Germline-derived CDR1 and CDR2 are SGHTA and FQGNSA. CDR3 amino acids: CASSLDGRGADTQYF. The CDR3 DNA reads as TGTGCCAGCAGCTTAGATGGGAGAGGGGCAGATACGCAGTATTTT.

This clonotype came up a few times. The V gene is TRBV4-2, the J gene TRBJ2-7, with D uncertain. Germline CDR1 LGHNA, CDR2 YNFKEQ. The CDR3 is 13 residues long. V gave up 7 bases and J gave up 1 base, with 11 bases separating them. CDR3 in DNA: TGTGCCAGCACAAGGCTTCCATCCTACGAGCAGTACTTC. It translates to CASTRLPSYEQYF.

The chain is built from TRBV5-1 and TRBJ1-1; no firm D call. CDR1 and CDR2 from the germline V gene are SGHRS and YFSETQ. V lost 3 bases and J lost 3, with 9 bases in between. The CDR3 is made up of 13 amino acids. The CDR3 DNA reads TGCGCCAGCAGCTCGGACCCCGACACTGAAGCTTTCTTT. This gives the protein CASSSDPDTEAFF.

The chain links TRBV4-3 to TRBJ2-7; D might be TRBD1 (5 bases). Looked up from germline, CDR1 is LGHNA and CDR2 is YSLEER. The CDR3 spans 15 residues. V gave up 0 bases and J gave up 5 bases, with 14 bases separating them. CDR3 sequence reads: CASSQDGQGGNEQYF. For the CDR3, the DNA is TGCGCCAGCAGCCAAGATGGGCAGGGCGGTAACGAGCAGTACTTC.

This clonotype showed up just once. The CDR3 ends on some other residue instead of the conserved phenylalanine or tryptophan, so this is likely a read error. This chain connects TRBV7-2 to TRBJ1-1; D unclear. The CDR3 spans 15 residues. In germline, CDR1 is SGHTA, CDR2 FQGNSA. V was clipped by 2 bases and J by 1 base, with 11 bases between them. Written as DNA, the CDR3 is TGTGCCAGCAGCTTATACAGATGGGGGAACACTGAAGCTTTCTGT. Translation: CASSLYRWGNTEAFC.

The chain is built from TRBV20-1 and TRBJ2-5; 9 nucleotides line up with TRBD2. The CDR3 totals 15 residues. V was clipped by 8 bases and J by 1 base; unmatched bases: 11. Per germline, CDR1 DFQATT and CDR2 SNEGSKA (reference sequence). CDR3 sequence reads: CSSTRSGGTQETQYF. CDR3 nucleotide sequence: TGCAGTTCCACTCGAAGCGGGGGGACCCAAGAGACCCAGTACTTC.

This clonotype turned up a few times. The rearrangement links TRBV5-1 to TRBJ1-6; 7 bases agree with TRBD1. This CDR3 has 15 amino acids. V trimming: 4 bases; J trimming: 4 bases; junction bases outside the gene matches: 5. Germline-derived CDR1 and CDR2 are SGHRS and YFSETQ. Written as DNA, the CDR3 is TGCGCCAGCAGCCTGACAGGGACGTATAATTCACCCCTCCACTTT. It yields the protein CASSLTGTYNSPLHF.

Details on this clonotype: An end of the junction differs from the germline gene, which may be a read error. The rearrangement uses TRBV6-6 and TRBJ1-2; D is unresolved. This CDR3 is built from 13 residues. Germline assignment: CDR1 MNHNY and CDR2 SVGAGI (reference sequence). The chain's CDR3 is CTSWEGGYYGYTF. The CDR3 DNA reads as TGTACCAGCTGGGAGGGAGGGTACTATGGCTACACCTTC.